This entry concerns a single T cell receptor (beta chain). Germline values: CDR1 SQVTM, CDR2 ANQGSEA. The CDR3 runs to 15 residues. V was clipped by 6 bases and J by 5 bases; unmatched bases: 10. The run depth of the assay was deep. Profiled with immunoSEQ multiplex PCR; TCRdb holds only in-frame clones, not every one. Counted here are some 2,500,000 clones, approximately 90% occurring once; the ten biggest clones make up 0.3% to 0.4%. This sample was taken from a study of shared clonotypes between healthy human individuals. Sequencing was done on a sample of naive CD4+ T cells from PBMCs. Subset here: CD45RA+ positively selected. This clonotype was obtained from a man aged 18 to 30 in good health. Some clones in this sample may be carry-over from other donors' samples. The chain recombines TRBV29-1 with TRBJ2-5; 12 bases match TRBD1. The CDR3 region has the DNA TGCAGCGTGGCGGGACAGGGGGCATGGGGGGAGACCCAGTACTTC. Its translation is CSVAGQGAWGETQYF.